This paragraph covers one T cell receptor (beta chain) sequence. What it recognizes is unknown. Between the trimmed V and J ends, which lost 6 bases and 1 base, there was a span of 22 bases. Per the germline V gene, CDR1 is ENHRY and CDR2 is SYGVKD. The CDR3 runs 18 residues. These data originate in a study of shared clonotypes between healthy human individuals. The material for each subset, its genomic DNA, was split evenly across several immunoSEQ plates. Sorted-subset replicate PCR reactions contained 150 to 200 ng DNA, corresponding to tens of thousands of T cell genomes. The method was immunoSEQ multiplex PCR; TCRdb's version includes in-frame clones alone and lacks a portion of them. Of about 1.1 million clones in the sample, about 80% were seen once. Whole-study findings and limits: The generation probabilities recorded for non-shared clonotypes fell below those of clonotypes shared by all four donors. Donors were few, which limited the genetic and exposure-history diversity represented.

The chain uses TRBV10-3 and TRBJ2-1; D is possibly TRBD1 or TRBD2 (5 bases each). Sample: memory CD4+ T cells from PBMCs. Described subset: CD45RA-negative fraction. The receptor comes from a young man in good health. Some clones in this sample may be carry-over from other donors' samples. The CDR3 loop is CAIRVGRGPRRSYNEQFF. CDR3 coding DNA: TGTGCCATCAGAGTGGGACGGGGCCCAAGAAGATCCTACAATGAGCAGTTCTTC.